This T cell receptor (beta chain) was captured by sequencing in a study of blood T cell repertoires in COVID-19. Whole-study context: T cells, B-cell-depleted T cells, or PBMCs provided the cDNA or gDNA that served as material.

As originally analysed: For nucleated cells, counts were estimated from reference gene primer amplification. Method: immunoSEQ multiplex PCR; TCRdb's copy keeps in-frame clones and lacks some. V and J calls plus clone size are reproduced from that table; the DNA served to infer D and trimming. The data hold 300,000 to 500,000 clones, with approximately 87% observed a single time. Participants reported their clinical history, and cohort assignment relied on those reports. The sequence derives from a woman aged 25-40 years with acute COVID-19. Sequencing was done on a sample of PBMCs or T cells enriched from blood (not recorded which).

The CDR3 loop reads CASSSGISPSQETQYF. CDR3 coding DNA: TGTGCCAGCAGCTCCGGGATTTCCCCCTCCCAAGAGACCCAGTACTTC. The V gene is TRBV7-9, the J gene TRBJ2-5, with TRBD2 as a possible D gene (5 bases). The V end was cut by 4 bases, the J end by 1 base, with 16 bases between. Germline V gene lookup returns CDR1 SEHNR and CDR2 FQNEAQ (reference sequence). The CDR3 is 16 amino acids.